The 21 T cell receptor beta chains below were found in one sample sequenced in a study of T cell changes during pregnancy in multiple sclerosis. Libraries were prepared by immunoSEQ multiplex PCR; TCRdb keeps only in-frame clonotypes and omits some of them. The profile shows around 57,000 clones, roughly 90% of them singletons. The sample consisted of CD4+ T cells from peripheral blood mononuclear cells, taken after pregnancy. The receptors here all came from a female donor in good health, enrolled as a control in a pregnancy study.

The chain carries TRBV27 and TRBJ1-1; 8 bases align to TRBD1. J gave up 0 bases and V 4 bases, and 10 bases lay outside the gene matches. The CDR3 has 17 residues. Germline V CDR1 and CDR2: MNHEY, SMNVEV (reference sequence). Here the CDR3 reads CASSSAGGRGMNTEAFF. Written as DNA, the CDR3 is TGTGCCAGCAGTTCCGCAGGGGGCAGGGGGATGAACACTGAAGCTTTCTTT.

The chain joins TRBV9 to TRBJ1-1; D not certain. V dropped 0 bases and J dropped 10 bases, with 22 bases sitting between them. The CDR3 runs 16 residues. Germline CDR1 SGDLS, CDR2 YYNGEE. In nucleotides, the CDR3 is TGTGCCAGCAGCGTAGGGCAAAAGGTGGGATTTCGGGGAGCTTTCTTT. Encoded protein: CASSVGQKVGFRGAFF.

The CDR3 DNA is TGTGCCAGCAGCCAGACCTTAGCGGGGTGGGAGCAGTTCTTC. It encodes CASSQTLAGWEQFF. The genes are TRBV14 and TRBJ2-1; TRBD2 aligns across 8 bases. Germline V gene lookup returns CDR1 SGHDN and CDR2 FVKESK. The CDR3 runs to 14 residues. V lost 3 bases to trimming and J lost 10 bases; unmatched junction nucleotides: 8. The full variable domain, in which reference TRBV14 and TRBJ2-1 provide the parts outside the CDR3, is EAGVTQFPSHSVIEKGQTVTLRCDPISGHDNLYWYRRVMGKEIKFLLHFVKESKQDESGMPNNRFLAERTGGTYSTLKVQPAELEDSGVYFCASSQTLAGWEQFFGPGTRLTVL.

This sequence joins TRBV7-9 and TRBJ2-6, with a possible D match to TRBD2 (5 bases). Deletions cut 3 bases from V and 2 bases from J, with 5 bases between. The germline V gene has CDR1 SEHNR and CDR2 FQNEAQ (reference sequence). The CDR3 length is 14 residues. The CDR3 region has the DNA TGTGCCAGCAGCTTCGGGGCTGGGGCCAACGTCCTGACTTTC. This gives the protein CASSFGAGANVLTF.

Only one count was recorded for this clone. The chain employs TRBV7-9 and TRBJ1-3; D gene ambiguous. Germline assignment: CDR1 SEHNR and CDR2 FQNEAQ (reference sequence). The CDR3 consists of 15 residues. V was pared by 4 bases and J by 0 bases, with 10 bases between. This chain's CDR3 is CASSSYSGSGNTIYF. The CDR3, as DNA: TGTGCCAGCAGCTCCTATAGTGGCTCTGGAAACACCATATATTTT.

The V and J genes are TRBV9 and TRBJ2-3; TRBD2 agrees at 9 bases. The CDR3 contains 17 residues. Germline assignment: CDR1 SGDLS and CDR2 YYNGEE. V gave up 3 bases and J gave up 2 bases; unmatched junction bases: 10. Here the CDR3 DNA reads TGTGCCAGCAGCGAACCCTCCAGCGGGGGGTACACAGATACGCAGTATTTT. Its protein product is CASSEPSSGGYTDTQYF.

V gene TRBV2 combines with J gene TRBJ1-4; 11 bases map to TRBD1. J was trimmed by 6 bases and V by 3 bases; bases with no gene match: 12. Germline V gives CDR1 SNHLY, CDR2 FYNNEI. This CDR3 has 18 amino acids. The CDR3 protein is CASSEGGTGGLGDEKLFF. In DNA form, the CDR3 reads TGTGCCAGCAGTGAGGGCGGGACAGGGGGATTGGGTGATGAAAAACTGTTTTTT.

The genes are TRBV25-1 and TRBJ2-1; 11 bases agree with TRBD2. CDR1 and CDR2 (germline): MGHDK, SYGVNS. There are 14 residues in the CDR3. The trim removed 6 bases at V and 9 bases at J, leaving 7 bases unmatched. CDR3 nucleotides: TGTGCCAGCAGACGTAGCGGGGGGGATGGTGAGCAGTTCTTC. As protein: CASRRSGGDGEQFF.

The chain joins TRBV9 to TRBJ1-2; D may be TRBD1 (5 bases). Germline CDR1 SGDLS, CDR2 YYNGEE. V was clipped by 4 bases and J by 6 bases, with 19 bases between them. The CDR3 length is 15 residues. This chain's CDR3 is CASSPGGRGPDGYTF. The CDR3 bases are TGTGCCAGCAGCCCTGGGGGGAGGGGTCCGGATGGCTACACCTTC.

The V gene is TRBV28, the J gene TRBJ1-1; a weak D match, TRBD1 (5 bases). The V gene lost 7 bases and the J gene lost 4 bases, with 16 bases spanning the gap. The CDR3 extends over 14 amino acids. CDR1 and CDR2 (germline): MDHEN, SYDVKM. CDR3 DNA: TGTGCCAGCACCCTGACAGAAACGGTCACTGAAGCTTTCTTT. Translated: CASTLTETVTEAFF.

V usage is TRBV7-9 and J usage is TRBJ2-1, with 10 bases lining up with TRBD2. V was clipped by 5 bases and J by 3 bases; unmatched bases: 10. The CDR3 is 17 amino acids. CDR1 SEHNR and CDR2 FQNEAQ come from the germline V gene (reference sequence). CDR3 region: CASSPSPLAGVYNEQFF. The CDR3 DNA is TGTGCCAGCAGCCCAAGCCCCCTAGCGGGGGTCTACAATGAGCAGTTCTTC.

V is TRBV4-1 and J is TRBJ2-5; D is possibly TRBD2 (6 bases). The CDR3 runs 15 residues. V dropped 4 bases and J dropped 3 bases, with 15 bases sitting between them. Germline V gene lookup returns CDR1 MGHRA and CDR2 YSYEKL. CDR3 DNA sequence: TGCGCCAGCAGCCCTCCCGGAGGGGCCAAAGAGACCCAGTACTTC. Its translation: CASSPPGGAKETQYF.

V and J are TRBV7-3 and TRBJ2-2, with D maybe TRBD1 (6 bases). V shed 5 bases and J shed 5 bases, with 15 bases lying between them. The V gene's germline CDR1 is SGHTA and CDR2 FQGTGA. The CDR3 has 15 residues. In DNA form, the CDR3 reads TGTGCCAGCAGCCGAACAGGGCGTGGGACCGGGGAGCTGTTTTTT. It specifies CASSRTGRGTGELFF.

The chain uses TRBV18 and TRBJ1-1; TRBD1 aligns across 7 bases. CDR3 length: 16 residues. CDR1 and CDR2 (germline): KGHSH, LQKENI. The junction had 13 bases not matched to a gene; V was cut back by 3 bases and J by 6 bases. The CDR3 DNA follows: TGTGCCAGCTCACCTGGGGTCGGGGGACAGACTGCTGAAGCTTTCTTT. Its translation is CASSPGVGGQTAEAFF.

This clone was seen a handful of times. This sequence joins TRBV5-4 and TRBJ1-1; 9 bases match TRBD1. V lost 5 bases and J lost 4; bases outside the gene matches: 6. Germline V CDR1 and CDR2: SGHNT, YYREEE (reference sequence). This CDR3 region has 14 residues. CDR3 in amino acids: CASRSGQGTTEAFF. Written as DNA, the CDR3 is TGTGCCAGCAGATCCGGACAGGGGACCACTGAAGCTTTCTTT. Variable domain in full (rest from reference TRBV5-4 and TRBJ1-1): ETGVTQSPTHLIKTRGQQVTLRCSSQSGHNTVSWYQQALGQGPQFIFQYYREEENGRGNFPPRFSGLQFPNYSSELNVNALELDDSALYLCASRSGQGTTEAFFGQGTRLTVV.

This clone was detected a few times. The rearrangement links TRBV11-3 to TRBJ1-1; D might be TRBD1 (5 bases). The CDR3 spans 16 residues. V gave up 2 bases and J gave up 0 bases, with 13 bases separating them. The V gene's germline CDR1 is SGHNT and CDR2 YENEEA. The CDR3 nucleotides are TGTGCCAGCAGCTTATCCCAGGGTCACATGAACACTGAAGCTTTCTTT. Its translation is CASSLSQGHMNTEAFF.

The V gene is TRBV4-1, the J gene TRBJ1-2; perhaps TRBD1 as D (6 bases). CDR3 size: 13 residues. Trimming left V 5 bases short and J 5 bases short, with 12 bases between. Per the germline V gene, CDR1 is MGHRA and CDR2 is YSYEKL. This chain's CDR3 is CASSDWTEYGYTF. The CDR3 DNA reads as TGCGCCAGCAGCGACTGGACAGAATATGGCTACACCTTC.

The genes are TRBV7-8 and TRBJ2-1, with D perhaps TRBD1 (6 bases). The germline V and J ends were trimmed by 2 bases and 9 bases, with 11 bases remaining between them. Germline CDR1 and CDR2: SGHVS and FQNEAQ. The CDR3 runs to 13 residues. The CDR3 loop is CASSLRDNLEQFF. CDR3 nucleotides: TGTGCCAGCAGCTTACGGGACAATCTTGAGCAGTTCTTC.

V is TRBV4-2 and J is TRBJ1-4; TRBD1 matches 9 bases. Looked up from germline, CDR1 is LGHNA and CDR2 is YNFKEQ. This CDR3 region has 15 residues. The V and J ends lost 4 bases and 4 bases, in that order; junction bases with no gene match: 4. CDR3 in amino acids: CASSLPTGGNEKLFF. Written as DNA, the CDR3 is TGTGCCAGCAGCCTCCCGACAGGGGGTAATGAAAAACTGTTTTTT.

J is TRBJ2-1 and V is TRBV5-1; 10 bases are shared with TRBD1. CDR1 is SGHRS, CDR2 YFSETQ, per germline. The CDR3 sequence is 14 residues long. Trimming cost V 6 bases and J 6 bases; bases outside gene matches: 6. CDR3 bases: TGCGCCAGCAACCCGGACAGGGGGGCCAATGAGCAGTTCTTC. Encoded protein: CASNPDRGANEQFF.

V gene TRBV5-1 combines with J gene TRBJ1-6; D may be TRBD1 (5 bases). The CDR3 length is 13 residues. Germline assignment: CDR1 SGHRS and CDR2 YFSETQ. Trimming took 4 bases from V and 9 from J, leaving 11 bases between them. The CDR3 DNA sequence: TGCGCCAGCAGCGCCGCGGGGGTTTCACCCCTCCACTTT. Protein sequence: CASSAAGVSPLHF.